Listed below are T cell receptor beta chains from one sample, sequenced in a study of spatial heterogeneity in lung cancer. TCRdb re-called the 5' RACE reads with MiXCR, one entry per CDR3 protein. The table includes about 48,000 distinct CDR3 sequences, roughly 5.7% detected once. Here the sequenced sample was PBMCs, taken at surgery. The source of these receptors is a male donor with early-stage non-small cell lung cancer. CDR3s include the opening cysteine and the closing phenylalanine or tryptophan. The D gene is left open where the match is weak. A row's size may be missing; if present it is once, few, many or a size class.

J gene: TRBJ2-5
V gene: TRBV5-1
clone size: -
D gene: -
CDR3 protein: CASSSGALGETQYF
CDR3 DNA: TGCGCCAGCAGCTCAGGGGCCCTGGGAGAGACCCAGTACTTC

J gene: TRBJ2-5
V gene: TRBV4-1
clone size: many
D gene: -
CDR3 protein: CASSPPQGQETQYF
CDR3 DNA: TGCGCCAGCAGCCCCCCACAGGGCCAAGAGACCCAGTACTTC

J gene: TRBJ2-7
V gene: TRBV25-1
clone size: many
D gene: TRBD2
CDR3 protein: CASSSEGHQLAPKEQYF
CDR3 DNA: TGTGCCAGCAGTTCCGAGGGGCACCAACTAGCGCCCAAGGAGCAGTACTTC

J gene: TRBJ2-3
V gene: TRBV20-1
clone size: many
D gene: TRBD2
CDR3 protein: CSASSSGGSGRAADTQYF
CDR3 DNA: TGCAGTGCTAGTTCCTCGGGAGGGAGCGGGAGGGCTGCAGATACGCAGTATTTT

J gene: TRBJ2-2
V gene: TRBV25-1
clone size: many
D gene: -
CDR3 protein: CASSESRVGNTGELFF
CDR3 DNA: TGTGCCAGCAGTGAATCCCGGGTTGGAAACACCGGGGAGCTGTTTTTT

J gene: TRBJ2-1
V gene: TRBV6-2/TRBV6-3
clone size: -
D gene: TRBD2
CDR3 protein: CASSYGGVNEQFF
CDR3 DNA: TGTGCCAGCAGTTACGGGGGGGTGAATGAGCAGTTCTTC

J gene: TRBJ2-3
V gene: TRBV12-5
clone size: few
D gene: TRBD2
CDR3 protein: CASGFRTSGSVTDTQYF
CDR3 DNA: TGTGCTAGTGGTTTCCGGACTAGCGGGAGCGTAACAGATACGCAGTATTTT

J gene: TRBJ1-2
V gene: TRBV12-3/TRBV12-4
clone size: many
D gene: -
CDR3 protein: CATSPHRVSYGYTF
CDR3 DNA: TGTGCCACCAGTCCCCACCGGGTCTCCTATGGCTACACCTTC

J gene: TRBJ1-2
V gene: TRBV29-1
clone size: many
D gene: -
CDR3 protein: CSVVVSGVGYGYTF
CDR3 DNA: TGCAGCGTTGTCGTCTCCGGGGTTGGCTATGGCTACACCTTC

J gene: TRBJ2-3
V gene: TRBV3-1
clone size: many
D gene: -
CDR3 protein: CASSQGGSGTDTQYF
CDR3 DNA: TGTGCCAGCAGCCAAGGAGGCAGCGGGACAGATACGCAGTATTTT

J gene: TRBJ2-7
V gene: TRBV6-1
clone size: many
D gene: TRBD1
CDR3 protein: CASTGVYEQYF
CDR3 DNA: TGTGCCAGTACAGGGGTCTACGAGCAGTACTTC

J gene: TRBJ2-1
V gene: TRBV24-1
clone size: many
D gene: -
CDR3 protein: CATSDPRRAYNEQFF
CDR3 DNA: TGTGCCACCAGTGACCCACGGAGAGCCTACAATGAGCAGTTCTTC

J gene: TRBJ2-1
V gene: TRBV29-1
clone size: many
D gene: TRBD1
CDR3 protein: CSAGQGAHYEQFF
CDR3 DNA: TGCAGCGCCGGACAGGGGGCACACTATGAGCAGTTCTTC

J gene: TRBJ1-2
V gene: TRBV20-1
clone size: -
D gene: -
CDR3 protein: CSAYKPGQVNYGYTF
CDR3 DNA: TGCAGTGCCTACAAGCCGGGGCAGGTGAACTATGGCTACACCTTC

J gene: TRBJ1-6
V gene: TRBV12-3/TRBV12-4
clone size: many
D gene: -
CDR3 protein: CASSFLSTGYQNSPLHF
CDR3 DNA: TGTGCCAGCAGTTTTCTTTCCACTGGATATCAAAATTCACCCCTCCACTTT

J gene: TRBJ2-7
V gene: TRBV18
clone size: many
D gene: TRBD2
CDR3 protein: CASSLGSGYEQYF
CDR3 DNA: TGTGCCAGCTCACTGGGTAGCGGGTACGAGCAGTACTTC

J gene: TRBJ2-4
V gene: TRBV6-1
clone size: many
D gene: -
CDR3 protein: CASSDGAWDKNIQYF
CDR3 DNA: TGTGCCAGCAGTGACGGAGCATGGGACAAAAACATTCAGTACTTC

J gene: TRBJ1-1
V gene: TRBV20-1
clone size: many
D gene: -
CDR3 protein: CSARQSGVGEAFF
CDR3 DNA: TGCAGTGCTCGTCAATCTGGGGTAGGTGAAGCTTTCTTT

J gene: TRBJ2-2
V gene: TRBV18
clone size: many
D gene: TRBD2
CDR3 protein: CASSPSTSGNVGELFF
CDR3 DNA: TGTGCCAGCTCACCGTCGACTAGCGGGAATGTCGGGGAGCTGTTTTTT

J gene: TRBJ2-7
V gene: TRBV7-9
clone size: many
D gene: -
CDR3 protein: CASSPTNGVYEQYF
CDR3 DNA: TGTGCCAGCAGCCCGACAAATGGGGTCTACGAGCAGTACTTC

J gene: TRBJ2-3
V gene: TRBV10-3
clone size: many
D gene: -
CDR3 protein: CAISEIDSYTDTQYF
CDR3 DNA: TGTGCCATCAGTGAGATTGACAGCTACACAGATACGCAGTATTTT

J gene: TRBJ2-7
V gene: TRBV9
clone size: few
D gene: -
CDR3 protein: CASSVGPSYEQYF
CDR3 DNA: TGTGCCAGCAGCGTAGGCCCCTCCTACGAGCAGTACTTC

J gene: TRBJ1-5
V gene: TRBV20-1
clone size: many
D gene: -
CDR3 protein: CSARDQRASNQPQHF
CDR3 DNA: TGCAGTGCTAGAGATCAAAGGGCTAGCAATCAGCCCCAGCATTTT

J gene: TRBJ2-4
V gene: TRBV6-5
clone size: many
D gene: TRBD1
CDR3 protein: CATKDGTGSNGAKNIQYF
CDR3 DNA: TGTGCCACCAAGGACGGGACAGGGTCAAATGGGGCCAAAAACATTCAGTACTTC

J gene: TRBJ2-5
V gene: TRBV7-2
clone size: many
D gene: -
CDR3 protein: CASSPRGILETQYF
CDR3 DNA: TGTGCCAGCAGCCCCCGGGGGATTTTAGAGACCCAGTACTTC

J gene: TRBJ1-2
V gene: TRBV7-2
clone size: many
D gene: -
CDR3 protein: CASIPVGGIYGYTF
CDR3 DNA: TGTGCCAGCATCCCCGTGGGGGGGATCTATGGCTACACCTTC

J gene: TRBJ2-3
V gene: TRBV20-1
clone size: many
D gene: TRBD1
CDR3 protein: CSAPTRDRDSTDTQYF
CDR3 DNA: TGCAGTGCGCCTACCCGGGACAGGGATAGCACAGATACGCAGTATTTT

J gene: TRBJ2-3
V gene: TRBV19
clone size: many
D gene: TRBD2
CDR3 protein: CASSHPIAGSTDTQYF
CDR3 DNA: TGTGCCAGTTCACACCCCATAGCGGGAAGCACAGATACGCAGTATTTT

J gene: TRBJ2-3
V gene: TRBV7-6
clone size: many
D gene: TRBD2
CDR3 protein: CASSPTSGSTDTQYF
CDR3 DNA: TGTGCCAGCAGCCCCACTAGCGGGAGCACAGATACGCAGTATTTT

J gene: TRBJ2-1
V gene: TRBV19
clone size: many
D gene: TRBD2
CDR3 protein: CASSRLAGSDEQFF
CDR3 DNA: TGTGCCAGTAGTCGACTAGCGGGATCGGATGAGCAGTTCTTC

J gene: TRBJ2-1
V gene: TRBV11-2
clone size: -
D gene: -
CDR3 protein: CASSSSVHRDEQFF
CDR3 DNA: TGTGCCAGCAGCTCTAGCGTCCATAGAGATGAGCAGTTCTTC

J gene: TRBJ1-1
V gene: TRBV5-1
clone size: many
D gene: TRBD1
CDR3 protein: CASGQGWDTEAFF
CDR3 DNA: TGCGCCAGCGGACAGGGATGGGACACTGAAGCTTTCTTT

J gene: TRBJ2-3
V gene: TRBV7-8
clone size: many
D gene: -
CDR3 protein: CASRTTDTQYF
CDR3 DNA: TGTGCCAGCAGAACCACAGATACGCAGTATTTT

J gene: TRBJ2-1
V gene: TRBV5-1
clone size: many
D gene: -
CDR3 protein: CASSLEPRQWSSYNEQFF
CDR3 DNA: TGCGCCAGCAGCTTAGAGCCACGACAGTGGAGCTCCTACAATGAGCAGTTCTTC

J gene: TRBJ2-3
V gene: TRBV6-2/TRBV6-3
clone size: many
D gene: -
CDR3 protein: CASSLGLISDTQYF
CDR3 DNA: TGTGCCAGCAGTCTCGGACTCATCTCGGATACGCAGTATTTT

J gene: TRBJ2-7
V gene: TRBV25-1
clone size: many
D gene: TRBD2
CDR3 protein: CASSDGGYEQYF
CDR3 DNA: TGTGCCAGCTCCGACGGGGGGTACGAGCAGTACTTC

J gene: TRBJ2-3
V gene: TRBV6-6
clone size: many
D gene: TRBD2
CDR3 protein: CASRPSGTTDTQYF
CDR3 DNA: TGTGCCAGCAGGCCGAGCGGGACCACAGATACGCAGTATTTT

J gene: TRBJ2-4
V gene: TRBV7-8
clone size: many
D gene: -
CDR3 protein: CASSLPGRDRRGIQYF
CDR3 DNA: TGTGCCAGCAGCTTGCCGGGTCGCGATCGAAGGGGTATTCAGTACTTC

J gene: TRBJ1-1
V gene: TRBV14
clone size: -
D gene: -
CDR3 protein: CASSQDIRITEAFF
CDR3 DNA: TGTGCCAGCAGCCAAGATATCAGGATAACTGAAGCTTTCTTT

J gene: TRBJ2-1
V gene: TRBV7-2
clone size: many
D gene: TRBD2
CDR3 protein: CASSFGTSGRNEQFF
CDR3 DNA: TGTGCCAGCAGCTTCGGGACTAGCGGGCGAAATGAGCAGTTCTTC

J gene: TRBJ2-3
V gene: TRBV25-1
clone size: few
D gene: TRBD2
CDR3 protein: CASSGGGGTDTQYF
CDR3 DNA: TGTGCCAGCAGTGGGGGGGGGGGCACAGATACGCAGTATTTT

J gene: TRBJ1-1
V gene: TRBV20-1
clone size: -
D gene: -
CDR3 protein: CSARRENTEAFF
CDR3 DNA: TGCAGTGCGAGACGGGAGAACACTGAAGCTTTCTTT

J gene: TRBJ1-6
V gene: TRBV28
clone size: few
D gene: TRBD1
CDR3 protein: CASSLGRGPAHF
CDR3 DNA: TGTGCCAGCAGTTTGGGCAGGGGGCCGGCTCACTTT

J gene: TRBJ2-1
V gene: TRBV27
clone size: many
D gene: -
CDR3 protein: CASRGLGYNEQFF
CDR3 DNA: TGTGCCAGCAGAGGACTGGGTTACAATGAGCAGTTCTTC

J gene: TRBJ2-2
V gene: TRBV7-8
clone size: many
D gene: -
CDR3 protein: CATVRDRNTGELFF
CDR3 DNA: TGTGCCACCGTGCGGGACAGGAACACCGGGGAGCTGTTTTTT

J gene: TRBJ1-4
V gene: TRBV30
clone size: -
D gene: -
CDR3 protein: CAWSVQRSFNEKLFF
CDR3 DNA: TGTGCCTGGAGTGTACAAAGGTCCTTTAATGAAAAACTGTTTTTT

J gene: TRBJ2-1
V gene: TRBV6-5
clone size: many
D gene: TRBD2
CDR3 protein: CASSALNLAGGNEQFF
CDR3 DNA: TGTGCCAGCAGCGCTCTCAATCTAGCGGGAGGGAATGAGCAGTTCTTC

J gene: TRBJ1-5
V gene: TRBV20-1
clone size: many
D gene: -
CDR3 protein: CSTSSAPGIGPQHF
CDR3 DNA: TGCAGCACAAGTAGCGCGCCTGGGATAGGGCCCCAGCATTTT

J gene: TRBJ2-1
V gene: TRBV19
clone size: many
D gene: -
CDR3 protein: CASAGPRGEQFF
CDR3 DNA: TGTGCCAGTGCCGGACCAAGGGGTGAGCAGTTCTTC

J gene: TRBJ2-1
V gene: TRBV6-5
clone size: -
D gene: TRBD2
CDR3 protein: CASRGLAGGTEQFF
CDR3 DNA: TGTGCCAGCAGGGGACTAGCGGGAGGGACTGAGCAGTTCTTC